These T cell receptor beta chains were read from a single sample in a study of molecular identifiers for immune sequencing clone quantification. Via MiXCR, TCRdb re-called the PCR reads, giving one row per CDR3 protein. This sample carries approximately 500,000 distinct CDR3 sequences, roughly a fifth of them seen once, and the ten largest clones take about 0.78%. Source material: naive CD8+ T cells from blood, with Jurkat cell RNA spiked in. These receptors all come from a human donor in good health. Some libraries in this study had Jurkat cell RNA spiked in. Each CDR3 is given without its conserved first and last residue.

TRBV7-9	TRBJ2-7	ASSVEWDGGQY
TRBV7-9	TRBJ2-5	ASYWLSGDVETQY
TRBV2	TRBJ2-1	ASPQGQSSYNEQF
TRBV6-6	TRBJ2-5	ASSLFGGGETQY
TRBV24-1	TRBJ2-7	ATSGREQY
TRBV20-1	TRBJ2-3	SAMGRDWTGSTDTQY
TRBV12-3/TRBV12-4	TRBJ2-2	ASSSNSGELF
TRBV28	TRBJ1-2	ASSLYDRTYGYT
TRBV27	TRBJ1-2	ASSLYYGNGYT
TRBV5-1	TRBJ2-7	ASSLWVSTGDYEQY
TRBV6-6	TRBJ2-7	ASGQYEQY
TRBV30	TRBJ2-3	AWSVGGGATDTQY
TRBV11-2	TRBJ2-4	ASSRTGRAVLSAKNIQY
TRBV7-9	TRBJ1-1	ASSFGFGIEAF